This T cell receptor (beta chain) comes out of a study of cytomegalovirus exposure and HLA in healthy donors. The repertoire was sequenced with immunoSEQ multiplex PCR; TCRdb's copy has only in-frame clones and lacks some. The repertoire holds roughly 220,000 clones, with 80% to 95% as singletons. Trimming left V 0 bases short and J 1 base short, with 9 bases between. The germline V gene has CDR1 GTSNPN and CDR2 SVGIG (reference sequence). The CDR3 has 14 amino acids. This clone was recorded once. The origin of this receptor is a woman younger than 30 in good health and CMV-seronegative. The chain links TRBV30 to TRBJ1-1; no firm D call. Sequencing used PBMCs. The CDR3 sequence: CAWSVRSWNTEAFF. CDR3 DNA sequence: TGTGCCTGGAGTGTACGCAGTTGGAACACTGAAGCTTTCTTT.